This TCR beta chain emerged from a study of STAT5B mutations in CD4+ large granular lymphocyte leukemia. Study findings and constraints: No patients shared main leukemic clonotypes, though around 27% appeared at low frequency elsewhere.

Control samples were healthy donors' buffy coats. Of note for this clone: Antigen: not known.

The assay was run at survey level. The authors' processing: Lowest detectable productive clonotype frequency was 2.59 x 10-5. TCRdb keeps only in-frame clones here, not all; method: immunoSEQ multiplex PCR. V, J and clone size derive from that table, while D and trimming were established from the DNA sequence. The data hold approximately 30,000 clones, with roughly 79% observed a single time. The receptor was isolated from a human donor in good health. Sequenced: CD4+ T cells from blood buffy coats.

CDR3 nucleotide sequence: TGCAGTGCTAGCACCCAAGAGACCCAGTACTTC. Translating gives CSASTQETQYF. This rearrangement joins TRBV20-1 to TRBJ2-5; D remains unclear. CDR1 and CDR2 from the germline V gene are DFQATT and SNEGSKA (reference sequence). The CDR3 contains 11 residues. V lost 3 bases, J lost 1 base, and 3 bases lay in between.